This T cell receptor (beta chain) was recovered during a study of OX40 agonist ivuxolimab in advanced cancers. Regarding the complete study: The costimulatory receptor OX40 (CD134) was targeted by ivuxolimab, a fully human IgG2 agonistic monoclonal antibody. Intravenous ivuxolimab was administered to patients every 2 weeks at six dose levels: 0.01, 0.1, 0.3, 1.5, 3 and 10 mg/kg. Of the approximately 54 patients in dose escalation, approximately 20 had hepatocellular carcinoma, some 15 had melanoma, 9 had renal cell carcinoma and 9 had head and neck cancer. A male proportion of around 83% and a mean age of roughly 55 years, ranging from about 23 to 90, were recorded for the dose-escalation cohort. Prior anti-PD-1, anti-PD-L1 or anti-CTLA-4 therapy was permitted, and 40% of dose-escalation patients had received checkpoint inhibitors. Partial responses occurred in three dose-escalation patients, of whom one had hepatocellular carcinoma and two had cutaneous melanoma. The point of sequencing TCRbeta in the periphery was to test whether ivuxolimab changed TCR sequence diversity and drove clonal T-cell expansion. The paper covers the monotherapy dose-escalation part of the phase I ivuxolimab trial, which included N ≈ 50 patients.

Concerning this clone itself: Its antigen is currently not known. The sample holds no much larger clone one base away, and base qualities are not on file.

Genomic DNA was isolated from the sorted cells so that the TCRbeta CDR3 region could be sequenced. The immunoSEQ Assay was used for sequencing of TCRbeta CDR3 regions. In its TCRdb copy, this immuneACCESS table keeps in-frame sequences only and misses some clones. Where compared with another copy, unresolved V genes explain less than half of these, and the others have no known cause. Recorded for this sample are some 100,000 clones; 90% to 95% of them occurred a single time. The ten biggest clones cover 0.81% of the sample. Study-wide findings and limitations: Low levels of normalized T-cell clonal expansion were also seen in some patients who did not respond. The antigen specificity of the peripheral T cells that underwent clonal expansion was not determined. In partial responders in the 0.1-3.0 mg/kg groups, normalized peripheral clonal expansion was found to be among the lowest, especially among CD8+ T cells. After ivuxolimab, expanded clones were on average more numerous among CD8+ T cells than among CD4+ T cells. At doses from 0.1 to 3.0 mg/kg, clonal expansion was seen in both CD4+ and CD8+ blood T cells between baseline and week 6.

The trial excluded patients who had a history of autoimmune disease or who were on systemic immunosuppression. In every dose cohort, peripheral blood was drawn for TCR sequencing at baseline, cycle 4 day 1, and cycle 7 day 1. The samples were taken from a phase I, first-in-human, multicenter, open-label dose-escalation trial of ivuxolimab. Adults with locally advanced or metastatic melanoma, renal cell carcinoma, hepatocellular carcinoma or head and neck squamous cell carcinoma were enrolled in the trial. CD4+ and CD8+ T cells were sorted separately from peripheral blood before TCR sequencing. CDR1 and CDR2 were assigned from the germline V gene as SNHLY and FYNNEI. Including cysteine and phenylalanine, the CDR3 has 13 amino acids. The entry retains the CDR3 DNA only, 39 bases that are in frame from base 1. V and J are truncated by 5 bases and 5 bases respectively, leaving an intervening sequence of 12 bases.

This receptor was taken from an adult with an advanced solid tumor such as melanoma, head and neck, liver or kidney cancer. The sample consisted of CD4+ or CD8+ T cells sorted from blood, taken in a trial of the OX40 agonist ivuxolimab. The sequence links TRBV2 to TRBJ2-5; the D gene cannot be resolved reliably. CDR3 sequence: CASSLRFSETQYF. The base sequence is TGTGCCAGCAGTCTTCGGTTTTCGGAGACCCAGTACTTC. Full variable domain (CDR3 extended with the reference TRBV2 and TRBJ2-5 proteins): EPEVTQTPSHQVTQMGQEVILRCVPISNHLYFYWYRQILGQKVEFLVSFYNNEISEKSEIFDDQFSVERPDGSNFTLKIRSTKLEDSAMYFCASSLRFSETQYFGPGTRLLVL.